This T cell receptor beta chain was captured in a study of identical twins. The sample holds many counts of this clonotype. The CDR3 is made up of 15 amino acids. CDR1 and CDR2 (germline): SGHRS, YFSETQ. The junction had 3 bases not matched to a gene; V was cut back by 2 bases and J by 4 bases. TCRdb reanalysed the 5' RACE reads using MiXCR and keeps one entry per CDR3 protein. Of around 960,000 distinct CDR3 sequences listed, 12% are singletons. The same data also contributed to another study, on yellow fever vaccine responses in identical twins.

This TCR derives from a woman under 30 in good health. The chain combines TRBV5-1 with TRBJ2-1; 10 bases are a match to TRBD2. The sequenced sample consisted of PBMCs. CDR3 in amino acids: CASSFSGGNYNEQFF. Written as DNA, the CDR3 is TGCGCCAGCAGCTTTAGCGGGGGGAATTACAATGAGCAGTTCTTC.